Listed below are T cell receptor beta chains from one sample, sequenced in a study of CD8 T cells in ankylosing spondylitis. Via MiXCR, TCRdb re-called the 5' RACE reads, giving one row per CDR3 protein. The data show roughly 440,000 distinct CDR3 sequences, with 15% to 20% seen just once and 1% held by the top ten. The sequenced sample was blood, either unsorted or a sorted T cell fraction (not recorded which). Receptors originate from a male donor with ankylosing spondylitis. The CDR3 runs from the conserved cysteine through the conserved F or W. A D gene is named only where the DNA matches it firmly. Not every row has a clone size; where given, it reads once, few, many or a size class.

v_call	clone_size	j_call	d_call	cdr3_nt	cdr3_aa
TRBV5-1	many	TRBJ2-2	.	TGCGCCAGCAGCTTGGCGTCTACAGGGACAGGGGAGCTGTTTTTT	CASSLASTGTGELFF
TRBV3-1	.	TRBJ2-2	TRBD1	TGTGCCAGCAGGAAGGGACAGGCAGGGACCGGGGAGCTGTTTTTT	CASRKGQAGTGELFF
TRBV6-5	.	TRBJ1-6	.	TGTGCCAGCAGTTCCAGTCCCCGACAGTATAATTCACCCCTCCACTTT	CASSSSPRQYNSPLHF
TRBV6-1	.	TRBJ1-4	.	TGTGCCAGCAGACGACAGGCCCAAGGGGAAAAACTGTTTTTT	CASRRQAQGEKLFF
TRBV29-1	many	TRBJ2-7	TRBD2	TGCAGCGTTGAACTTCCTTCGGGACTAGCGGGACACTACGAGCAGTACTTC	CSVELPSGLAGHYEQYF
TRBV4-2	many	TRBJ2-4	.	TGTGCCAGCAGCCAGGGGGTAGAGAGAATAGCCAAAAACATTCAGTACTTC	CASSQGVERIAKNIQYF
TRBV29-1	.	TRBJ1-1	TRBD1	TGCAGCGCCTGGGACAGGGGTGTCACTGAAGCTTTCTTT	CSAWDRGVTEAFF
TRBV12-3/TRBV12-4	many	TRBJ1-4	.	TGTGCCAGGCCCCAGCGGGGACCGCATGAAAAACTGTTTTTT	CARPQRGPHEKLFF
TRBV15	few	TRBJ2-2	TRBD2	TGTGCCACCAGCAGAGATCGAGCTTCTAGCGGGGGGTACACCGGGGAGCTGTTTTTT	CATSRDRASSGGYTGELFF
TRBV5-1	.	TRBJ2-7	TRBD1	TGCGCCAGCAGCTTGGGGGACAGGGTCTCCGAGCAGTACTTC	CASSLGDRVSEQYF
TRBV12-5	.	TRBJ2-1	.	TGTGCTAGTGGTTTGTCCCTTGAGCAGTTCTTC	CASGLSLEQFF
TRBV4-2	.	TRBJ2-3	.	TGTGCCAGCAGCCAAGGGGTCAGCACAGATACGCAGTATTTT	CASSQGVSTDTQYF
TRBV5-6	.	TRBJ1-2	.	TGTGCCAGCAGCATAGCCTATGGCTACACCTTC	CASSIAYGYTF
TRBV20-1	.	TRBJ1-1	.	TGCAGTGCTTCCCAAGCCGGGGCAACCGAAGTGTCTTTCTTT	CSASQAGATEVSFF
TRBV5-1	.	TRBJ2-1	TRBD2	TGCGCCAGCAGCTCCCAAAGGACTAGCGGGGTTTGGGATGAGCAGTTCTTC	CASSSQRTSGVWDEQFF
TRBV6-5	few	TRBJ2-2	TRBD1	TGTGCCAGCAGTTACTCTGGGGACAGGGGACGGGCCGGGGAGCTGTTTTTT	CASSYSGDRGRAGELFF
TRBV20-1	.	TRBJ2-7	.	TGCAGTGCAACCCGGGGCTACGAGCAGTACTTC	CSATRGYEQYF
TRBV19	.	TRBJ2-3	.	TGTGCCAGTAGTCTCTCAGCGGACGGCCCTAGCACAGATACGCAGTATTTT	CASSLSADGPSTDTQYF
TRBV14	few	TRBJ2-1	TRBD1	TGTGCCAGCAGCCTTGGGGGACAGGGGAGGGGCCAGTTCTTC	CASSLGGQGRGQFF
TRBV10-3	many	TRBJ1-1	.	TGTGCCATCAGTGAGAGCGGCGGCCCTAATGAAGCTTTCTTT	CAISESGGPNEAFF
TRBV13	.	TRBJ1-5	TRBD1	TGTGCCAGCAGCTTACAGACAGGGAGAAGGGGCAATCAGCCCCAGCATTTT	CASSLQTGRRGNQPQHF
TRBV2	few	TRBJ2-2	.	TGTGCCAGCAGTGAAGAACTGTGGGAGCTGTTTTTT	CASSEELWELFF
TRBV11-2	.	TRBJ1-5	.	TGTGCCAGCGGCAGGGATAGCAATCAGCCCCAGCATTTT	CASGRDSNQPQHF
TRBV7-9	few	TRBJ1-5	.	TGTGCCAGCAGCACCAAAGATCGACCCCAGCATTTT	CASSTKDRPQHF
TRBV28	many	TRBJ1-1	.	TGTGCCAGCAGTTCTCCGGGACAACAGAACACTGAAGCTTTCTTT	CASSSPGQQNTEAFF
TRBV5-1	.	TRBJ2-1	TRBD2	TGCGCCAGCAGCTTTTCCGGGACTAGCGGGAGTAAGCATGAGCAGTTCTTC	CASSFSGTSGSKHEQFF
TRBV4-2	.	TRBJ1-1	TRBD1	TGTGCCAGCAGCCAACAAGGACAGGCGAACACTGAAGCTTTCTTT	CASSQQGQANTEAFF
TRBV14	.	TRBJ1-1	.	TGTGCCGGCAGCCAACTGACCCAAGCCCGGTATGAAGCTTTCTTT	CAGSQLTQARYEAFF
TRBV10-3	.	TRBJ1-2	TRBD1	TGTGCCATCAGTGTTACGGGACAGGCCCCTAATGGCTACACCTTC	CAISVTGQAPNGYTF
TRBV9	.	TRBJ2-2	.	TGTGCCAGCAGCGTAGGAGAGGGCTCAACCGGGGAGCTGTTTTTT	CASSVGEGSTGELFF
TRBV9	.	TRBJ2-1	.	TGTGCCAGCAGCGTAGACGGGTATACCTACAATGAGCAGTTCTTC	CASSVDGYTYNEQFF
TRBV12-3/TRBV12-4	many	TRBJ2-3	.	TGTGCCAGCAGTTTAGGAGGTCCTGCGGGTGATACGCAGTATTTT	CASSLGGPAGDTQYF
TRBV12-3/TRBV12-4	many	TRBJ2-7	.	TGTGCCAGCAGTTTAAGTTCCACTCTAAGAGAGCAGTACTTC	CASSLSSTLREQYF
TRBV28	few	TRBJ2-7	.	TGTGCCAGCAACCCGACGGACTCCTACGAGCAGTACTTC	CASNPTDSYEQYF
TRBV12-3/TRBV12-4	few	TRBJ2-5	.	TGTGCCAGCAGTTCGGTTACGGGGGCTCAAGAGACCCAGTACTTC	CASSSVTGAQETQYF
TRBV20-1	few	TRBJ2-3	.	TGCAGTGCTAGTATGACGAAGGGCACAGATACGCAGTATTTT	CSASMTKGTDTQYF
TRBV5-1	many	TRBJ2-7	TRBD2	TGCGCCAGCAGATCCACTAGCGGGAGTGGCGAGCAGTACTTC	CASRSTSGSGEQYF
TRBV15	.	TRBJ2-7	.	TGTGCCACCAGCCGAGGGGGGGACCCCCCCTACGAGCAGTACTTC	CATSRGGDPPYEQYF
TRBV7-2	.	TRBJ1-3	.	TGTGCCAGCAGCTCACAAAACAGGGTTGGAAACACCATATATTTT	CASSSQNRVGNTIYF
TRBV6-5	few	TRBJ1-2	TRBD1	TGTGCCAGCAGTTACTCACCAGGGGGCAGATATGGCTACACCTTC	CASSYSPGGRYGYTF
TRBV20-1	many	TRBJ2-5	TRBD2	TGCAGTGCTGTTTGGGGGGGACAAGAGACCCAGTACTTC	CSAVWGGQETQYF
TRBV11-2	few	TRBJ2-1	TRBD2	TGTGCCAGCAGCCCGACGGGACTAGCGCATGATGAGCAGTTCTTC	CASSPTGLAHDEQFF
TRBV5-6	.	TRBJ2-3	TRBD2	TGTGCCAGCAGTTCAGACCGCGGGAGGAGGACGCAGTATTTT	CASSSDRGRRTQYF
TRBV12-3/TRBV12-4	.	TRBJ2-5	TRBD2	TGTGCCAGCAGTTTCGCTAGCGGGGGGGGAGAGACCCAGTACTTC	CASSFASGGGETQYF
TRBV11-2	.	TRBJ2-3	TRBD2	TGTGCCAGCAGCTTTACTAGCGGGGGGGGCCCAGATACGCAGTATTTT	CASSFTSGGGPDTQYF
TRBV2	.	TRBJ2-1	.	TGTGCCAGCAGACGCTCCGCTACCTACAATGAGCAGTTCTTC	CASRRSATYNEQFF
TRBV9	.	TRBJ2-2	TRBD2	TGTGCCAGCAGCGTCTCGACTAGCGGGGCCAAAACGAACACCGGGGAGCTGTTTTTT	CASSVSTSGAKTNTGELFF
TRBV5-1	.	TRBJ1-1	.	TGCGCCAGCAGCAGTCGGACACGGGGGGGGAACACTGAAGCTTTCTTT	CASSSRTRGGNTEAFF
TRBV3-1	few	TRBJ1-1	TRBD1	TGTGCCAGCAGGCGAGGGACAGGGGAAACTGAAGCTTTCTTT	CASRRGTGETEAFF
TRBV29-1	many	TRBJ2-7	.	TGCAGCGTTGCTTGGGGAAACTACGAGCAGTACTTC	CSVAWGNYEQYF